This entry is about one T cell receptor beta chain. This clonotype came up a few times. What antigen it recognizes has not been identified. No base quality information exists; no much larger clone differs at one position. The approximately 40 donors, aged about 6 to 100 years, were systemically healthy Caucasian individuals from Russia. Each donor gave ten milliliters of peripheral blood, drawn into EDTA-treated Vacutainer tubes. Ficoll-Paque density-gradient centrifugation was used to isolate PBMCs, with at least 7 million per sample. Total RNA was extracted from PBMCs with Trizol reagent, with at least 5.5 micrograms obtained per sample. For every donor, flow cytometry on a PBMC aliquot measured the percentage of naive CD45RAhigh/CD27high T cells. Including cysteine and phenylalanine, the CDR3 has 13 amino acids. The CDR3 DNA has 39 bases and is translated from base 1. The germline V gene yields MDHEN for CDR1 and SYDVKM for CDR2. V and J are truncated by 8 bases and 4 bases respectively, leaving an intervening sequence of 12 bases.

The data were taken from a study of blood T cells in healthy people across ages (dated by TCRdb to the mid-2010s). Broadly, across the study: In model experiments, template switching captured about one uniquely barcoded TCR beta cDNA molecule for every two T cells. Two additional independent replicas of 1 million unique cDNA reads from the same blood draw were analyzed for two donors (one aged 18 to 29 and one aged 80 or older). To track age-related changes in TCR beta repertoire diversity, the study relied on deep sequencing normalized with unique cDNA molecular identifiers. To avoid experimental bias, donors of different ages were randomly spread across the sequencing lanes. Donors were grouped into four age groups: young (average approximately 16 years), middle-aged (39), aged (approximately 67) and long-lived (around 80). The paper's findings and limits, for the study overall: A strong correlation was found between observed TCR beta diversity and the percentage of naive T cells measured by flow cytometry. Because donor CMV infection status was unknown, age-related changes in expanded clonotypes were potentially confounded. Estimates of total diversity from one million sequenced T cells were regarded as lower bounds and underestimates. As age increased, observed TCR beta diversity per million T cells dropped in a roughly linear way, and a significant reduction was already evident by age approximately 40. Conclusive comparison of naive and antigen-experienced compartments was prevented by the profiling of bulk unsorted PBMCs. Compared with the aged group, the long-lived group had more naive CD4+ T cells, fewer expanded clones and increased TCR diversity, suggesting age selection.

Library preparation employed 5' RACE. The sequencing machine was an Illumina HiSeq 2500. A second PCR of about 6 to 11 cycles was run with a J-beta primer mix and a sample-barcoded 5' primer. A unique molecular identifier was introduced onto each TCR beta cDNA molecule by a template-switch 5' adaptor carrying 12 random nucleotides. Each sample yielded at least 2.5 million CDR3-containing paired-end reads. All of the RNA was converted into first-strand cDNA using the Mint cDNA synthesis kit, with a TRBC-specific oligonucleotide serving as the primer. After uracil-DNA glycosylase treatment, a first 18-cycle PCR used universal primers M1SS and BC2_uni_R on all cDNA. The original methods were these. For normalization, 1 million high-quality reads, each with a distinct molecular identifier, were randomly selected from each sample. Reads with shared molecular identifiers were discarded instead of being binned into consensus sequences. MiTCR, set to a Q25 quality threshold and the strictest error-elimination algorithm, was used for CDR3 identification, clonotype clustering and error correction. A nonparametric unseen species model with Euler transformation was used to estimate a lower bound on total TCR beta diversity. Starting from the raw public reads, TCRdb applied fastp trimming at Q25, assembled clones with MiXCR and retained in-frame beta chains. Records with the same CDR3 protein are collapsed into one entry carrying the most frequent genes and DNA. The V and J calls were not made by the authors but by TCRdb's processing. This sample comprises more than 650,000 distinct CDR3 sequences, about a fifth of them detected only once. The ten largest clones add up to less than 25% of the sample.

The sequenced sample was blood. The chain is made from TRBV28 and TRBJ2-1; TRBD2 is possibly the D segment (5 matching bases). The receptor comes from a man in his 70s in good health. Here the CDR3 is given as CASLGGPYNEQFF. The nucleotide sequence reads TGTGCCAGCCTCGGCGGGCCATACAATGAGCAGTTCTTC.